This section outlines one T cell receptor beta chain sequence together with its context. This clone was observed a few times. Its specific antigen is unknown. No base qualities exist here, and no much larger clone lies one base off it. These data belong to a study of PD-1 blockade in classical Hodgkin lymphoma (dated by TCRdb to the early 2020s). Some background on the complete study: Nivolumab dosing was 3 mg/kg intravenously every 2 weeks, continuing until either disease progression or unacceptable toxicity. To define a peripheral blood immune signature of response to PD-1 blockade in classical Hodgkin lymphoma, the study combined TCR beta sequencing with CyTOF. Results and caveats for the whole study, not just this receptor: Newly diagnosed patients were reported to have lower baseline TCR diversity than healthy donors, and relapsed/refractory patients were reported to have lower baseline TCR diversity still. The study covered only a single clinical trial cohort, and the causes of the repertoire differences, possibly disease activity or prior therapy, were still not defined. Diversity was lower in patients who began nivolumab less than 1 year after ASCT, so these patients were left out of later analyses to avoid confounding by immune reconstitution. A significant rise by C4D1 was seen in CD4+ but not CD8+ TCR diversity (p=0.0027 vs p=0.16), with the rise being most apparent in complete responders (p=0.02). Trial patients with a complete response had baseline diversity similar to that of newly diagnosed patients, while partial responders and progressors had significantly lower diversity.

CDR1 GTSNPN and CDR2 SVGIG are derived from the germline V gene (reference sequence). V loses 2 bases, J loses 5 bases, and the germline ends lie 9 bases apart. The CDR3 spans 12 residues, from the cysteine through the phenylalanine. The only DNA kept is the CDR3, 36 bases in frame from the first base. The Qiagen DNeasy kit was used to extract genomic DNA both from unsorted PBMCs and from the negatively selected CD4+ and CD8+ fractions. TCR beta CDR3 regions were amplified by immunoSEQ multiplex PCR using primers annealing to V and J segments. A synthetic immune receptor repertoire was used to minimize amplification bias, and any remaining bias was removed computationally after sequencing. Processing in the source paper ran as follows. Repertoire diversity was quantified as the Shannon entropy index using custom Python scripts. Unsorted, CD4+ and CD8+ repertoires were analyzed separately, except for combined analyses in which CD4+ and CD8+ sequences were merged in silico. Clonal expansion was defined as a frequency increase of at least 2-fold after treatment compared with C1D1, and clones undetected at baseline were assigned a pseudocount of 0.5. Singleton clones were defined as clones with 0 or 1 copy at C1D1, and non-singleton clones were defined as clones with 2 or more copies. By matching protein sequences in sorted samples from the same patient, clones expanded in unsorted samples were annotated as CD4+, CD8+ or unknown. Wilcoxon tests were applied to paired samples to test diversity changes from C1D1 to C4D1. TCRdb provides this immuneACCESS table in a form limited to in-frame rearrangements. Some clones are lacking; in checked studies, under half of them reflect an unresolved V gene, and why the rest are absent is not known. The V and J calls and clone size were taken over from that table, and D and trimming were inferred from the DNA. Present in this sample are about 97,000 clones, 85% to 90% of which were seen just once. Under 8.5% of the sample is held by the ten biggest clonotypes.

The time point tag for this specimen amounts to: cycle 2 day 1 (C2D1) of nivolumab. All trial patients had relapsed after autologous stem cell transplantation, with cohorts A, B and C differing in prior brentuximab vedotin exposure. The trial cohort was composed of about 53 patients with relapsed/refractory classical Hodgkin lymphoma, for whom complete response, partial response or progressive disease was recorded as best overall response. Trial patients were treated with single-agent nivolumab in the multi-cohort phase II CheckMate 205 trial. Best overall response was determined by an independent review committee according to the 2007 International Working Group response criteria. Trial PBMCs were obtained immediately prior to nivolumab initiation (C1D1) and on therapy at cycle 2 day 1 and cycle 4 day 1. Peripheral blood was collected in 8 mL Vacutainer Cell Preparation Tubes, from which PBMCs were isolated by centrifugation and then cryopreserved.

The source is a human donor with classical Hodgkin lymphoma. This chain joins TRBV30 to TRBJ2-5; D gene: possibly TRBD1, on 6 matching bases. This specimen was peripheral blood mononuclear cells (PBMCs), taken before the second cycle of nivolumab. The DNA reads TGTGCCTGGAGTTTAGGGGGTGAGACCCAGTACTTC. Its product reads: CAWSLGGETQYF.